These 29 T cell receptor beta chains share one sample of origin, sequenced in a study of cytomegalovirus exposure and HLA in healthy donors. Repertoires were generated with immunoSEQ multiplex PCR, while TCRdb's copy carries only in-frame clones and drops some. This sample yields about 150,000 clones, of which 75% to 90% are seen a single time; 20% to 25% belongs to the top ten. Input material: PBMCs. Receptor source: a man aged 18 to 29 in good health and CMV-seropositive.

This chain joins TRBV11-3 and TRBJ1-1; 7 bases fit TRBD1. J was trimmed by 10 bases and V by 6 bases; bases with no gene match: 14. The CDR3 contains 14 residues. CDR1 SGHNT and CDR2 YENEEA come from the germline V gene. The CDR3 nucleotides read TGTGCCAGCAGTCCCCCTCAGGGGGTCATTCTAGCTTTCTTT. It codes for CASSPPQGVILAFF.

This clone was detected once. The J gene is TRBJ2-7, the V gene TRBV30, with 8 bases lining up with TRBD1. The CDR3 is 14 amino acids. Germline V gene data show CDR1 as GTSNPN and CDR2 as SVGIG (reference sequence). With 3 bases clipped from V and 4 bases from J, the junction kept 8 bases outside the gene matches. The CDR3 sequence: CAWRAPGGRYEQYF. Here the CDR3 DNA reads TGTGCCTGGAGGGCCCCAGGGGGCAGATACGAGCAGTACTTC.

A few counts support this clone. The chain carries TRBV9 and TRBJ2-7; possible D gene TRBD1, 6 bases. V was clipped by 0 bases and J by 7 bases, with 17 bases between them. This CDR3 is 15 amino acids long. Germline V lookup: CDR1 SGDLS, CDR2 YYNGEE. Here the CDR3 reads CASSVAGAPSEEQYF. CDR3 bases: TGTGCCAGCAGCGTAGCAGGGGCCCCCTCGGAGGAGCAGTACTTC.

This chain uses TRBV6-4 with TRBJ2-7, with a possible D match to TRBD2 (6 bases). The germline V gene has CDR1 MRHNA and CDR2 SNTAGT. The V end lost 3 bases, the J end lost 5 bases, and 17 bases lay between the germline ends. This CDR3 comprises 15 residues. CDR3 DNA: TGTGCCAGCAGTGAAGGAGGGAGTGATCTGGACGAGCAGTACTTC. This sequence encodes CASSEGGSDLDEQYF.

The chain is built from TRBV29-1 and TRBJ2-7, with TRBD2 matching over 7 bases. After removal of 1 base from V and 2 bases from J, the junction contained 8 bases not matched to a gene. The CDR3 is 15 residues long. Germline CDR1 and CDR2: SQVTM and ANQGSEA. CDR3 coding DNA: TGCAGCGTTGAAGGAGGCCTAGCGGAAACCTACGAGCAGTACTTC. This encodes CSVEGGLAETYEQYF.

This chain connects TRBV5-1 to TRBJ1-6; 9 bases match TRBD1. The germline CDR1 and CDR2 sequences are SGHRS and YFSETQ. The CDR3 is made up of 15 amino acids. V trimming: 4 bases; J trimming: 5 bases; junction bases outside the gene matches: 4. In DNA, the CDR3 is TGCGCCAGCAGCCCTCGGACAGGGGATAATTCACCCCTCCACTTT. Translation gives CASSPRTGDNSPLHF.

The V call is TRBV6-5, the J call TRBJ1-1; TRBD1 agrees at 7 bases. The V gene end was trimmed by 2 bases and the J gene end by 3 bases; junction bases not matched to a gene: 9. CDR1 and CDR2 (germline): MNHEY, SVGAGI. The CDR3 length is 16 residues. CDR3 residues: CASSYSRGVRHTEAFF. As DNA, the CDR3 is TGTGCCAGCAGTTACAGCAGGGGGGTTAGGCACACTGAAGCTTTCTTT.

There are a few counts of this clone. V usage is TRBV5-3 and J usage is TRBJ2-3; 8 nucleotides agree with TRBD2. TRBV5-3 is an open reading frame whose function is uncertain. The CDR3 is 18 residues long. V lost 3 bases, J lost 4 bases, and 16 bases stayed unmatched. CDR3 nucleotide sequence: TGTGCCAGAAGCTCGCGCTCGGGGGGGCCGATTGGGGCAGATACGCAGTATTTT. This sequence encodes CARSSRSGGPIGADTQYF.

J is TRBJ1-2 and V is TRBV30, with D possibly matching TRBD1 (6 bases). CDR1 GTSNPN and CDR2 SVGIG come from the germline V gene (reference sequence). Deletions cut 7 bases from V and 4 bases from J, with 19 bases between. The CDR3 has 14 amino acids. The CDR3 DNA reads TGTGCCTCCCTGGAACAGGGAAAAACCTATGGCTACACCTTC. Translating it yields CASLEQGKTYGYTF.

In regard to this clone: Other DNA sequences in this sample translate to the same CDR3. The chain uses TRBV18 and TRBJ1-2, with TRBD1 matching over 7 bases. CDR1 is KGHSH, CDR2 LQKENI, per germline. The CDR3 loop spans 15 amino acids. V lost 3 bases to trimming and J lost 2 bases; unmatched junction nucleotides: 6. CDR3 in amino acids: CASSPDREANYGYTF. CDR3 bases: TGTGCCAGCTCACCCGACAGGGAAGCAAACTATGGCTACACCTTC.

The CDR3 protein is CSVLRPTGDTGELFF. CDR3 bases: TGCAGCGTCCTTCGGCCTACAGGGGACACCGGGGAGCTGTTTTTT. The rearrangement joins TRBV29-1 to TRBJ2-2; 7 bases map to TRBD1. Germline loops: CDR1 SQVTM, CDR2 ANQGSEA. CDR3 size: 15 residues. V shed 6 bases, J shed 3 bases, and the junction held 10 bases outside the gene matches.

A single count supports this clone. The chain uses TRBV9 and TRBJ1-2; D call uncertain. Germline values: CDR1 SGDLS, CDR2 YYNGEE. Between the trimmed V and J ends, which lost 2 bases and 3 bases, there was a span of 5 bases. The CDR3 runs 12 residues. The CDR3 region is CASSVRDYGYTF. The CDR3 coding sequence is TGTGCCAGCAGCGTCCGGGACTATGGCTACACCTTC.

The gene calls are TRBV6-1 and TRBJ1-4; TRBD1 agrees at 7 bases. V lost 10 bases and J lost 8; bases outside the gene matches: 13. This CDR3 comprises 14 residues. Germline CDR1 reads MNHNS; CDR2 reads SASEGT. The CDR3 DNA reads TGTGCCATCTTATCCAGGGACAGTATCGAAAAACTGTTTTTT. Encoded protein: CAILSRDSIEKLFF.

The V and J genes are TRBV5-1 and TRBJ2-7, with 10 bases that match TRBD2. This CDR3 spans 15 amino acids. The J segment lost 2 bases and the V segment lost 0 bases, leaving 2 bases of the junction unmatched. Germline lookup yields CDR1 SGHRS and CDR2 YFSETQ. CDR3 loop: CASSLVAGGTYEQYF. Written as DNA, the CDR3 is TGCGCCAGCAGCTTGGTAGCGGGGGGCACCTACGAGCAGTACTTC.

The chain has TRBV9 and TRBJ2-3; D may be TRBD2 (5 bases). CDR3 length equals 13 residues. CDR1 and CDR2 from the germline V gene are SGDLS and YYNGEE. Trimming removed 1 base from V and 3 bases from J, with 6 bases in between. The CDR3 sequence is CASSVRGTDTQYF. CDR3 bases: TGTGCCAGCAGCGTAAGAGGGACAGATACGCAGTATTTT.

J is TRBJ2-7 and V is TRBV27, with TRBD1 matching over 11 bases. Germline CDR1 is MNHEY and CDR2 is SMNVEV (reference sequence). V dropped 11 bases and J dropped 3; count of bases not matched to a gene: 6. The CDR3 totals 13 residues. CDR3 nucleotide sequence: TGTGCCGCGGGGACAGGGGGTAACTACGAGCAGTACTTC. Its protein product is CAAGTGGNYEQYF.

CDR3 in DNA: TGTGCCTGGAACCATGGACAGGGTGATCAGCCCCAGCATTTT. Encoded protein: CAWNHGQGDQPQHF. The genes are TRBV30 and TRBJ1-5; TRBD1 matches 8 bases. Germline V lookup: CDR1 GTSNPN, CDR2 SVGIG (reference sequence). The CDR3 is made up of 14 amino acids. J gave up 5 bases and V 4 bases, and 7 bases lay outside the gene matches.

This clone turned up a few times. The chain has TRBV6-5 and TRBJ2-2, with 8 bases matching TRBD1. Germline CDR1 MNHEY, CDR2 SVGAGI. V was pared by 4 bases and J by 4 bases, with 5 bases of the junction left unmatched. This CDR3 has 15 amino acids. CDR3 sequence (DNA): TGTGCCAGCAGTTTCCCTCAGGGGGCCACCGGGGAGCTGTTTTTT. Translating it yields CASSFPQGATGELFF.

This chain links TRBV5-1 with TRBJ2-2, with TRBD2 identical over 7 bases. CDR3 length equals 15 residues. Germline values: CDR1 SGHRS, CDR2 YFSETQ. V gave up 0 bases and J gave up 4 bases; unmatched junction bases: 3. The CDR3 DNA is TGCGCCAGCAGCTTGGCCCTAGCGGTCACCGGGGAGCTGTTTTTT. Translation gives CASSLALAVTGELFF.

This rearrangement joins TRBV4-3 to TRBJ2-7; 8 nucleotides match TRBD1. The length of the CDR3 is 15 residues. V lost 2 bases and J lost 2; bases outside the gene matches: 5. Germline CDR1 LGHNA, CDR2 YSLEER. The CDR3 loop is CASSQTTGEPYEQYF. The CDR3 DNA reads as TGCGCCAGCAGCCAAACGACAGGGGAACCCTACGAGCAGTACTTC.

The chain combines TRBV27 with TRBJ1-5; 10 bases fit TRBD1. The germline V gene has CDR1 MNHEY and CDR2 SMNVEV (reference sequence). The trim removed 3 bases at V and 5 bases at J, leaving 10 bases unmatched. This CDR3 region has 17 residues. For the CDR3, the DNA is TGTGCCAGCAGTTTGGGACAGGGGAAGCCGGTAGATCAGCCCCAGCATTTT. This translates into CASSLGQGKPVDQPQHF.

The chain couples TRBV11-2 to TRBJ1-1; D gene uncertain. V dropped 5 bases and J dropped 6 bases, with 13 bases sitting between them. The germline V gene has CDR1 SGHAT and CDR2 FQNNGV. This CDR3 is 13 amino acids long. The CDR3 region is CASSTLAVPEAFF. In nucleotides, the CDR3 is TGTGCCAGCAGCACCCTCGCGGTCCCTGAAGCTTTCTTT.

CDR3 nucleotide sequence: TGTGCCAGCAGTGCCGGCTATGGCTACACCTTC. This encodes CASSAGYGYTF. The chain is built from TRBV25-1 and TRBJ1-2; D is undetermined. Trimming cost V 4 bases and J 4 bases, with 4 bases left between them. The germline gives CDR1 MGHDK, CDR2 SYGVNS. This CDR3 comprises 11 residues.

The rearrangement links TRBV6-5 to TRBJ2-7; 11 nucleotides line up with TRBD2. Losses at the gene ends were 4 bases for V and 2 bases for J; bases not matched to a gene: 4. From germline, CDR1 is MNHEY and CDR2 SVGAGI. This CDR3 is 15 amino acids long. CDR3 sequence reads: CASSSLAGVPYEQYF. As DNA, the CDR3 is TGTGCCAGCAGTTCACTAGCGGGAGTTCCCTACGAGCAGTACTTC.

The rearrangement joins TRBV6-5 to TRBJ2-3, with a possible D match to TRBD1 (5 bases). V was shortened by 7 bases and J by 0 bases, with 11 bases between the two germline ends. CDR1 and CDR2 (germline): MNHEY, SVGAGI. This CDR3 region has 14 residues. In nucleotides, the CDR3 is TGTGCCAGCAAACGGGCAGGGAGCACAGATACGCAGTATTTT. This encodes CASKRAGSTDTQYF.

This clone occurred once. This sequence joins TRBV6-5 and TRBJ1-4, with a weak D call TRBD1 (6 bases). Germline V gives CDR1 MNHEY, CDR2 SVGAGI. V lost 6 bases, J lost 5 bases, and 13 bases lay in between. The CDR3 loop spans 14 amino acids. DNA of the CDR3: TGTGCCAGCAGCCGCGGACAGCTAAATGAAAAACTGTTTTTT. The encoded protein is CASSRGQLNEKLFF.

This chain links TRBV30 with TRBJ2-2; 7 bases fit TRBD2. Germline values: CDR1 GTSNPN, CDR2 SVGIG (reference sequence). V lost 2 bases, J lost 1 base, and 7 bases stayed unmatched. This CDR3 has 16 residues. The CDR3 region is CAWSISGPMNTGELFF. CDR3 nucleotide sequence: TGTGCCTGGAGTATTAGCGGGCCTATGAACACCGGGGAGCTGTTTTTT.

V is TRBV4-3 and J is TRBJ2-1; D gene uncertain. The germline CDR1 and CDR2 sequences are LGHNA and YSLEER. V gave up 1 base and J gave up 4 bases, with 14 bases separating them. This CDR3 has 16 amino acids. The CDR3 loop reads CASSQGRLVDYNEQFF. CDR3 nucleotide sequence: TGCGCCAGCAGCCAAGGTCGCCTAGTAGATTACAATGAGCAGTTCTTC.

The V call is TRBV5-1, the J call TRBJ1-1, with 8 bases aligning to TRBD1. CDR3 length: 14 residues. CDR1 is SGHRS, CDR2 YFSETQ, per germline. V lost 3 bases and J lost 5; bases outside the gene matches: 6. CDR3 region: CASSSGQGRTEAFF. The CDR3 DNA reads TGCGCCAGCAGCTCTGGACAGGGTAGGACTGAAGCTTTCTTT.